This section outlines one T cell receptor beta chain sequence together with its context. This specimen comes from a study of quantifying T cell responses using KT2 cells. Study-wide context: cDNA was made from DNase-treated RNA using alpha and beta constant primers. Estimated efficiency of the T4 ligation step was above 9% under optimum conditions.

Trimming removed 2 bases at V and 0 bases at J, with 7 bases between. The CDR3 length is 14 residues. The cDNA 3' end received a ligated oligonucleotide with a UMI. First-round PCR used roughly 4 cycles and beta primers RC1.1 and RC1.2 covering TRBC1 and TRBC2. In TCRdb, the UMI-ligation and nested PCR reads were re-called with MiXCR into one record per CDR3 protein. This table holds fewer than 40,000 distinct CDR3 sequences, 7.3% found once. The TCR comes from a human donor. Sequenced sample: PBMCs spiked with cells of the T cell clone KT2. The chain couples TRBV12-3 or TRBV12-4 to TRBJ1-1; unclear D gene. CDR3 sequence: CASSLQPMNTEAFF. The CDR3 coding sequence is TGTGCCAGCAGTTTACAACCGATGAACACTGAAGCTTTCTTT.